This T cell receptor (beta chain) is from a study of identical twins. This clonotype was recorded at least ten times. No antigen is known for it. TCRdb analysed the 5' RACE reads with MiXCR anew, one entry per CDR3 protein. The sample shows 550,000 to 700,000 distinct CDR3 sequences, approximately 9.6% of them seen only once. The CDR3 sequence is 13 residues long. Germline values: CDR1 KGHDR, CDR2 SFDVKD. V lost 0 bases to trimming and J lost 13 bases, with 12 bases between them. Study-level points and caveats: Invariant MAIT and iNKT cells are populations that could partly confound zero-insertion analyses.

A further study also used this sample, focusing on yellow fever vaccine responses in identical twins. That study adds: Twins reportedly appeared to share part of their vaccine T cell response while keeping part individual.

The TCR was taken from a woman in her late teens or twenties in good health. The specimen was PBMCs. V gene TRBV24-1 combines with J gene TRBJ2-1; tentatively, D is TRBD2 (6 bases). CDR3 in DNA: TGTGCCACCAGTGATTTGGGGAGGCAAGAACAGTTCTTC. This codes for CATSDLGRQEQFF.